This T cell receptor beta chain is from a study of T-cell reconstitution after alpha-beta-depleted transplantation in children. This clonotype was recorded a few times. Its target is unknown. Study results and limitations: The origin of alpha-beta T cells about two months after transplant was reportedly several hundred expanded graft clones. A year post-transplant, T-cell counts and diversity derived mostly from newly produced T cells.

The TCRbeta library incorporated unique molecular identifiers. TCRdb called the PCR reads again in MiXCR, with one record for every CDR3 protein. The top ten clones hold just under 5% of a sample with about 830,000 distinct CDR3 sequences, about 15% of them seen once. The source was PBMCs, mostly from graft donor cells, collected 360 days after TCRalphabeta/CD19-depleted stem cell transplant. The clonotype originates from a male patient younger than 18 who had a stem cell transplant for acute lymphoblastic leukemia, so the T cells may come from the graft donor.

The CDR3 region is CAISTRGGVTDTQYF. The CDR3 DNA is TGTGCCATCAGTACGCGGGGGGGGGTCACAGATACGCAGTATTTT. The rearrangement links TRBV10-3 to TRBJ2-3; 9 bases are a match to TRBD2. Per the germline V gene, CDR1 is ENHRY and CDR2 is SYGVKD. The V gene end was trimmed by 5 bases and the J gene end by 2 bases; junction bases not matched to a gene: 5. This CDR3 is 15 amino acids long.